The clone carrying this T cell receptor beta chain came up a few times. Its antigen is still unknown. The CDR3 extends over 16 amino acids. Looked up from germline, CDR1 is LNHDA and CDR2 is SQIVND (reference sequence). V trimming: 5 bases; J trimming: 2 bases; junction bases outside the gene matches: 6. These data belong to a study of neurological immune-mediated disorders. Study-wide findings and caveats: One related-CDR3 cluster, identified by phylogenetic grouping, held the repertoires of 18 of 34 multiple sclerosis patients and was a possible signature.

Using its own MiXCR run on the 5' RACE reads, TCRdb lists one record per CDR3 protein. This table has under 75,000 distinct CDR3 sequences, more than 4.5% appearing once. The V gene is TRBV19, the J gene TRBJ1-5; 10 positions agree with TRBD1. What was sequenced was PBMCs. The receptor was derived from a human donor with multiple sclerosis. The donor label of this sample is uncertain. The DNA for the CDR3 is TGTGCCAGTAGTTCTACCGGGACAGGGGGCAATCAGCCCCAGCATTTT. This codes for CASSSTGTGGNQPQHF. The full variable domain, in which reference TRBV19 and TRBJ1-5 provide the parts outside the CDR3, is DGGITQSPKYLFRKEGQNVTLSCEQNLNHDAMYWYRQDPGQGLRLIYYSQIVNDFQKGDIAEGYSVSREKKESFPLTVTSAQKNPTAFYLCASSSTGTGGNQPQHFGDGTRLSIL.